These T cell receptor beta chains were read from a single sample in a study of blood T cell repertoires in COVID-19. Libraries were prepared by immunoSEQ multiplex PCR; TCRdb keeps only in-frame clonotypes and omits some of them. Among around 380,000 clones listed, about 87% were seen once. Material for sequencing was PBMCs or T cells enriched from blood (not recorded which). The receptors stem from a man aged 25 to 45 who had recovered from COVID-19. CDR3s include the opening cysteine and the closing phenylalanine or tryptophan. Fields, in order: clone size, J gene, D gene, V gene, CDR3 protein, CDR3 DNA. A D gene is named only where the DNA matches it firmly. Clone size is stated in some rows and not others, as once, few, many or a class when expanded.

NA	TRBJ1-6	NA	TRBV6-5	CASSWATNNSPLHF	TGTGCCAGCAGTTGGGCCACAAATAATTCACCCCTCCACTTT
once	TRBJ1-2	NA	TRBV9	CASSVTDRRVWDGYTF	TGTGCCAGCAGCGTAACGGACAGACGGGTTTGGGATGGCTACACCTTC
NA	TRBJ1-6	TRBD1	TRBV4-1	CASSYTGTGRSPLHF	TGCGCCAGCAGCTATACCGGGACAGGGCGTTCACCCCTCCACTTT
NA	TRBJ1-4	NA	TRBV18	CASSPPSGQATNEKLFF	TGTGCCAGCTCACCACCCTCAGGGCAAGCAACTAATGAAAAACTGTTTTTT
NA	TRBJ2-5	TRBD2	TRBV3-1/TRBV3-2	CASSRSGGFGREETQYF	TGTGCCAGCAGTCGTAGCGGGGGGTTTGGTCGGGAAGAGACCCAGTACTTC
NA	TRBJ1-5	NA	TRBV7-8	CASSLVGGAPDQPQHF	TGTGCCAGCAGCTTAGTGGGGGGGGCACCCGATCAGCCCCAGCATTTT
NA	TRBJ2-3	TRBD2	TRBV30	CAWSGLGLAKTDTQYF	TGTGCCTGGAGTGGCCTGGGACTAGCTAAGACAGATACGCAGTATTTT
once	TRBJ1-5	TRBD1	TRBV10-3	CAIGGGQGGDQPQHF	TGTGCCATCGGGGGGGGACAGGGAGGTGATCAGCCCCAGCATTTT
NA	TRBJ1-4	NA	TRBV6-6	CASSYATEYEKLFF	TGTGCCAGCAGTTACGCTACAGAGTATGAAAAACTGTTTTTT
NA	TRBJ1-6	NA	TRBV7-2	CASSLGFRGAQESPLHF	TGTGCCAGCAGCTTAGGGTTCAGGGGCGCGCAGGAATCACCCCTCCACTTT
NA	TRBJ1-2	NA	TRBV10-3	CAISDGREGGYTF	TGTGCCATCAGTGATGGCAGGGAGGGCGGCTACACCTTC
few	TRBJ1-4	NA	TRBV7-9	CASSFTLGGHDEKLFF	TGTGCCAGCAGCTTCACTTTAGGAGGCCATGATGAAAAACTGTTTTTT
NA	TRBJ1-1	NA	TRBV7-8	CASSAQGPNTEAFF	TGTGCCAGCAGCGCACAGGGTCCCAACACTGAAGCTTTCTTT
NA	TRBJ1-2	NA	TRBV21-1	CASSKSAGTGGGGYTF	TGTGCCAGCAGCAAATCTGCCGGGACAGGGGGCGGGGGCTACACCTTC
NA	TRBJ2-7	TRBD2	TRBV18	CASSLPGTSDSYEQYF	TGTGCCAGCTCACTTCCCGGGACTAGCGATTCCTACGAGCAGTACTTC
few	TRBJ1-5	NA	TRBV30	CAWSREGGSSSNQPQHF	TGTGCCTGGAGCCGAGAGGGAGGGTCAAGTAGCAATCAGCCCCAGCATTTT
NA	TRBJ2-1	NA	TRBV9	CASSVGAVRNNEQFF	TGTGCCAGCAGCGTAGGGGCAGTCCGCAACAATGAGCAGTTCTTC
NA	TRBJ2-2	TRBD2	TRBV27	CASSSRRTSGVLNTGELFF	TGTGCCAGCAGTTCTCGTCGAACTAGCGGGGTACTGAACACCGGGGAGCTGTTTTTT
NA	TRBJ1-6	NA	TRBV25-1	CASSTRAGSPLHF	TGTGCCAGCAGTACCCGAGCGGGATCACCCCTCCACTTT
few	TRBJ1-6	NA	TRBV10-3	CAISESTMPGHSTLHF	TGTGCCATCAGTGAGTCGACAATGCCCGGACATTCGACCCTCCACTTT
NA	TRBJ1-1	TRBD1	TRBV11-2	CASSSLRGPSNTEAFF	TGTGCCAGCAGCTCCCTCAGGGGGCCCTCGAACACTGAAGCTTTCTTT
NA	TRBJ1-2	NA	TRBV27	CASSLRGANYGYTF	TGTGCCAGCAGTTTAAGGGGTGCTAACTATGGCTACACCTTC
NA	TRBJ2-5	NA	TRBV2	CASSEGSLGDF	TGTGCCAGCAGTGAGGGCTCCCTCGGCGACTTC